Listed below are T cell receptor beta chains from one sample, sequenced in a study of T cell changes during pregnancy in multiple sclerosis. Here immunoSEQ multiplex PCR was the method, and the copy in TCRdb shows in-frame clones only, minus some. The table lists more than 45,000 clones, about 94% of them singletons. Sequenced material: CD4+ T cells from peripheral blood mononuclear cells, taken in the first trimester of pregnancy. All receptors come from a female donor with multiple sclerosis, enrolled in a pregnancy study. The CDR3 runs from the conserved cysteine through the conserved F or W. Each record gives: clone size, D gene, V gene, J gene, CDR3 protein, CDR3 DNA. D genes are given only for firm matches. Rows may omit the clone size; those that give it use once, few, many or a size class.

.,TRBD2,TRBV9,TRBJ2-1,CASSVAASGVDEQFF,TGTGCCAGCAGCGTAGCGGCTAGCGGGGTGGATGAGCAGTTCTTC
.,.,TRBV6-1,TRBJ2-7,CASSEAGVTYEQYF,TGTGCCAGCAGTGAAGCAGGAGTCACCTACGAGCAGTACTTC
.,.,TRBV7-2,TRBJ2-5,CASSPRAPRGGETQYF,TGTGCCAGCAGCCCTAGAGCCCCCAGGGGTGGAGAGACCCAGTACTTC
.,.,TRBV20-1,TRBJ1-2,CSADSYTF,TGCAGTGCAGACAGCTACACCTTC
.,.,TRBV7-8,TRBJ1-5,CASSLALRGDQPQHF,TGTGCCAGCAGCTTAGCGTTAAGGGGCGATCAGCCCCAGCATTTT
once,TRBD2,TRBV29-1,TRBJ2-5,CSVAGRLQETQYF,TGCAGCGTAGCGGGACGCCTTCAAGAGACCCAGTACTTC
.,TRBD1,TRBV2,TRBJ1-1,CASNRGMNTEAFF,TGTGCCAGCAACAGGGGCATGAACACTGAAGCTTTCTTT
.,TRBD2,TRBV5-1,TRBJ2-3,CASSRGLAADTQYF,TGCGCCAGCAGTCGGGGACTAGCTGCAGATACGCAGTATTTT
.,TRBD1,TRBV5-6,TRBJ2-3,CASSPWGQGTDTQYF,TGTGCCAGCAGCCCCTGGGGACAGGGCACAGATACGCAGTATTTT
.,.,TRBV14,TRBJ1-6,CASSQGLRDSPLHF,TGTGCCAGCAGCCAAGGGTTGCGTGATTCACCCCTCCACTTT
.,.,TRBV9,TRBJ2-1,CASTSHVDSYNEQFF,TGTGCCAGCACCTCGCATGTAGACTCCTACAATGAGCAGTTCTTC
.,TRBD2,TRBV27,TRBJ2-5,CASRPGTTLKTQYF,TGTGCCAGCAGACCCGGGACTACGCTAAAGACCCAGTACTTC
.,.,TRBV23-1,TRBJ1-5,CASTPEGPGDTQPQHF,TGCGCCAGCACTCCCGAGGGGCCAGGGGATACTCAGCCCCAGCATTTT
.,TRBD1,TRBV19,TRBJ2-6,CATRDRDRGFSGANVLTF,TGTGCCACTAGAGACCGGGACAGGGGATTCTCTGGGGCCAACGTCCTGACTTTC
few,TRBD1,TRBV4-1,TRBJ1-2,CASSLLTQGEDGYTF,TGCGCCAGCAGCCTCCTGACACAGGGGGAGGATGGCTACACCTTC
.,TRBD2,TRBV15,TRBJ2-5,CATSRIAGMQETQYF,TGTGCCACCAGTAGAATAGCGGGGATGCAAGAGACCCAGTACTTC
.,.,TRBV11-3,TRBJ2-1,CASSLEAGASNEQFF,TGTGCCAGCAGCTTAGAGGCGGGGGCCTCCAATGAGCAGTTCTTC
.,.,TRBV30,TRBJ1-1,CAWSVGRNTEAFF,TGTGCCTGGAGTGTGGGGAGGAACACTGAAGCTTTCTTT
.,.,TRBV7-5,TRBJ1-2,CARSLADGYTF,TGTGCCAGAAGCTTAGCGGATGGCTACACCTTC
.,TRBD1,TRBV19,TRBJ1-2,CASSGQGGRNGYTF,TGTGCCAGTTCAGGACAGGGAGGAAGGAATGGCTACACCTTC
.,TRBD1,TRBV30,TRBJ2-7,CAWGAGTGLYGYEQYF,TGTGCCTGGGGGGCTGGGACAGGTCTGTACGGCTACGAGCAGTACTTC
.,.,TRBV7-7,TRBJ1-3,CASSPQAGNTIYF,TGTGCTAGCAGCCCACAGGCTGGAAACACCATATATTTT
.,.,TRBV23-1,TRBJ2-7,CASSHQGEQYF,TGCGCCAGCAGTCACCAGGGCGAGCAGTACTTC
.,.,TRBV15,TRBJ1-2,CATSTISRVEAGYTF,TGTGCCACCAGCACAATCTCCCGGGTGGAGGCTGGCTACACCTTC
.,TRBD1,TRBV30,TRBJ1-5,CAWSKGTAISNQPQHF,TGTGCCTGGAGTAAAGGGACAGCGATTAGCAATCAGCCCCAGCATTTT
.,.,TRBV15,TRBJ1-6,CATSRREDNSPLHF,TGTGCCACCAGCCGCCGGGAGGATAATTCACCCCTCCACTTT
.,TRBD2,TRBV11-1,TRBJ2-7,CASSKGLAGGYEQYF,TGTGCCAGCAGCAAAGGACTAGCGGGGGGCTACGAGCAGTACTTC
once,.,TRBV7-3,TRBJ1-6,CASSSGDSPLHF,TGTGCCAGCAGTTCAGGGGATTCACCCCTCCACTTT
.,.,TRBV9,TRBJ2-5,CASSGETRTAYQETQYF,TGTGCCAGCAGCGGAGAAACTCGGACTGCCTATCAAGAGACCCAGTACTTC